This TCR beta chain was found in a study of cytomegalovirus exposure and HLA in healthy donors (dated by TCRdb to the late 2010s). With regard to the full study: According to a later analysis, one platform produced both the roughly 110 validation repertoires and the 620 or so repertoires of the first cohort. The study aimed to test whether cataloging public T cell receptors could reveal signatures of past pathogen exposure. Along with the approximately 700-subject first cohort, a separate validation cohort of around 110 different subjects was used. To predict cytomegalovirus infection status, the study combined high-throughput TCR immunosequencing, statistical association of individual TCRs with disease status, and machine learning.

The donors belonged to the validation cohort of about 120 subjects, which was separate from the roughly 670-subject first cohort. This clone has a handful of counts. The specificity of this receptor is unknown. No much larger clone exists at a distance of one base, and base qualities are not known. The full study reports these points: According to the authors, the approach could potentially be generalized to other disease states and immunological phenotypes. In vitro tests confirmed that a few of the cytomegalovirus-associated TCR beta chains recognize cytomegalovirus antigens. The study gave a list of 150 to 200 TCR beta chains associated with cytomegalovirus. Subsequent analysis determined that TCRs grouped into clusters in the first cohort also showed a tendency toward co-occurrence across the roughly 130 validation repertoires, and 85% to 95% of cluster scores exceeded 0. All 120 or so repertoires were used to score co-occurrence in the validation cohort in a later analysis, because that analysis had no HLA typing for the cohort. The classifier was reported to diagnose cytomegalovirus status with high specificity and sensitivity in both the original cohort and the validation cohort. Most TCR sequences were observed very rarely across donors, whereas some public TCRs were present in many individuals.

The library was generated by the immunoSEQ multiplex PCR assay. The authors' pipeline ran thus. A statistical classification framework was built for diagnosing cytomegalovirus status from the catalog of TCR beta chain sequences. Not all clones reach the TCRdb copy of this immuneACCESS table, which keeps in-frame sequences only. Checked studies attribute under half of the gap to unresolved V genes and leave the rest unexplained. Clone size and the V and J calls come from that table; the DNA yielded D and trimming. The sample table records 120,000 or so clones; about 89% of these occur just once. The ten largest clones add up to 1.5% to 2% of the sample. The sequencing input was PBMCs. The sequence came from a young woman in good health and CMV-seronegative.

The DNA sequence follows: TGTGCCATCATGAGGACTAGCGGGACGAACACCGGGGAGCTGTTTTTT. Translated, it gives CAIMRTSGTNTGELFF. Recombination connected TRBV10-3 to TRBJ2-2, with 12 middle bases fitting TRBD2. Counted from cysteine to phenylalanine, this CDR3 has 16 amino acids. Kept here is only the CDR3 DNA, which spans 48 bases and is read in frame from base 1. The germline V gene sets CDR1 to ENHRY and CDR2 to SYGVKD. Trimming removed 7 bases from V and 0 bases from J; the gene matches leave 3 bases unexplained.